The 27 T cell receptor beta chains in this list originate from one sample, sequenced in a study of blood T cell repertoires in COVID-19. Repertoires were generated with immunoSEQ multiplex PCR, while TCRdb's copy carries only in-frame clones and drops some. The data contain about 130,000 clones, 70% to 80% of them singletons. Sample: peripheral blood. The receptors derive from a woman in her 70s with COVID-19, enrolled during active disease.

This sequence joins TRBV15 and TRBJ1-1, with 8 bases aligning to TRBD1. The CDR3 extends over 15 amino acids. J gave up 4 bases and V 1 base, and 5 bases lay outside the gene matches. CDR1 LNHNV and CDR2 YYDKDF come from the germline V gene (reference sequence). The CDR3 region is CATSRAGGIGTEAFF. The CDR3 DNA follows: TGTGCCACCAGCAGAGCAGGGGGCATCGGCACTGAAGCTTTCTTT.

Note on this clone: At one end the junction does not follow the germline gene, possibly because of a read error. The chain employs TRBV9 and TRBJ2-3; 12 bases agree with TRBD1. CDR1 SGDLS and CDR2 YYNGEE come from the germline V gene. The CDR3 is 15 residues long. CDR3 loop: CAGSVGDRGLDTQYF. CDR3 sequence (DNA): TGTGCCGGCAGCGTAGGGGACAGGGGGCTTGATACGCAGTATTTT. Looking up the rest from reference TRBV9 and TRBJ2-3 gives the full variable domain: DSGVTQTPKHLITATGQRVTLRCSPRSGDLSVYWYQQSLDQGLQFLIQYYNGEERAKGNILERFSAQQFPDLHSELNLSSLELGDSALYFCAGSVGDRGLDTQYFGPGTRLTVL.

This rearrangement joins TRBV18 to TRBJ2-6; D is possibly TRBD1 (5 bases). V lost 4 bases to trimming and J lost 0 bases, with 16 bases between them. CDR3 length equals 18 residues. Germline V gene data show CDR1 as KGHSH and CDR2 as LQKENI. CDR3 nucleotides: TGTGCCAGCTCACTCGACAGAGTGGCAGGCTCTGGGGCCAACGTCCTGACTTTC. Its protein product is CASSLDRVAGSGANVLTF.

The chain combines TRBV6-2 or TRBV6-3 with TRBJ1-5; possible D gene TRBD1, 6 bases. The CDR3 length is 14 residues. The V end was cut by 1 base, the J end by 7 bases, with 11 bases between. From germline, CDR1 is MNHEY and CDR2 SVGEGT. The CDR3 protein is CASSYWGPEQPQHF. In DNA form, the CDR3 reads TGTGCCAGCAGTTACTGGGGGCCGGAGCAGCCCCAGCATTTT.

The chain employs TRBV20-1 and TRBJ2-1, with 8 bases identical to TRBD2. Germline CDR1 reads DFQATT; CDR2 reads SNEGSKA (reference sequence). With 4 bases clipped from V and 7 bases from J, the junction kept 0 bases outside the gene matches. The CDR3 consists of 11 residues. CDR3 loop: CSATGGNEQFF. The DNA for the CDR3 is TGCAGTGCTACGGGGGGGAATGAGCAGTTCTTC.

The chain is built from TRBV28 and TRBJ1-5; no firm D call. Trimming shortened V by 9 bases and J by 4 bases, and 31 bases separated the two germline ends. The CDR3 is 19 residues long. Germline V gene sequence: CDR1 MDHEN, CDR2 SYDVKM. CDR3 amino acids: CASSESGVRRTPQNQPQHF. The CDR3, as DNA: TGTGCCAGTAGTGAGAGTGGAGTTCGTCGCACCCCTCAGAATCAGCCCCAGCATTTT.

This chain joins TRBV19 and TRBJ2-3; D call uncertain. CDR1 and CDR2 (germline): LNHDA, SQIVND (reference sequence). The CDR3 consists of 13 residues. Deletions cut 3 bases from V and 6 bases from J, with 10 bases between. This chain's CDR3 is CASSMSGRDTQYF. CDR3 coding DNA: TGTGCCAGTAGTATGTCAGGAAGGGATACGCAGTATTTT.

This chain connects TRBV6-5 to TRBJ1-4; TRBD1 matches 8 bases. Germline CDR1 and CDR2: MNHEY and SVGAGI. V trimming: 0 bases; J trimming: 10 bases; junction bases outside the gene matches: 7. The length of the CDR3 is 15 residues. CDR3 amino acids: CASSYSQGALGKLFF. CDR3 DNA sequence: TGTGCCAGCAGTTACTCCCAGGGGGCGCTTGGAAAACTGTTTTTT.

The V gene is TRBV6-2 or TRBV6-3, the J gene TRBJ2-4; 9 bases map to TRBD1. Germline CDR1 and CDR2: MNHEY and SVGEGT. The CDR3 loop spans 18 amino acids. V was clipped by 4 bases and J by 3 bases; unmatched bases: 13. The DNA for the CDR3 is TGTGCCAGCAGTTCCTGGACAGGGGCCATTTCCATCAAAAACATTCAGTACTTC. Protein: CASSSWTGAISIKNIQYF.

V is TRBV28 and J is TRBJ2-2; 8 nucleotides match TRBD1. Germline V gene sequence: CDR1 MDHEN, CDR2 SYDVKM. V dropped 5 bases and J dropped 4; count of bases not matched to a gene: 0. This CDR3 region has 13 residues. The CDR3 reads CASSGQGTGELFF. CDR3 coding DNA: TGTGCCAGCAGTGGACAGGGCACCGGGGAGCTGTTTTTT.

This chain links TRBV9 with TRBJ2-3; D possibly corresponds to TRBD1 (6 bases). V gave up 2 bases and J gave up 8 bases, with 18 bases separating them. The germline V gene has CDR1 SGDLS and CDR2 YYNGEE. CDR3 length equals 15 residues. In DNA, the CDR3 is TGTGCCAGCAGCGTCTTTGACAGGCTGGTCGGTACGCAGTATTTT. Its protein product is CASSVFDRLVGTQYF.

The chain couples TRBV5-4 to TRBJ2-7; D not certain. The V end lost 0 bases, the J end lost 3 bases, and 4 bases lay between the germline ends. Germline CDR1 SGHNT, CDR2 YYREEE (reference sequence). CDR3 size: 12 residues. The DNA of the CDR3 is TGTGCCAGCAGCTTGGGGCACTACGAGCAGTACTTC. Protein: CASSLGHYEQYF. The whole variable domain, remainder taken from reference TRBV5-4 and TRBJ2-7, is ETGVTQSPTHLIKTRGQQVTLRCSSQSGHNTVSWYQQALGQGPQFIFQYYREEENGRGNFPPRFSGLQFPNYSSELNVNALELDDSALYLCASSLGHYEQYFGPGTRLTVT.

This chain links TRBV9 with TRBJ1-1; 9 nucleotides align to TRBD1. The CDR3 loop spans 17 amino acids. Losses at the gene ends were 3 bases for V and 2 bases for J; bases not matched to a gene: 11. Germline assignment: CDR1 SGDLS and CDR2 YYNGEE. The DNA for the CDR3 is TGTGCCAGCAGCGGTTGGGACAGGGTGGGCGGTAACACTGAAGCTTTCTTT. This gives the protein CASSGWDRVGGNTEAFF.

This clone occurred a few times. This chain connects TRBV5-1 to TRBJ1-2, with D tentatively TRBD1 (5 bases). This CDR3 contains 13 residues. Germline CDR1 is SGHRS and CDR2 is YFSETQ. Trimming cost V 4 bases and J 8 bases, with 15 bases left between them. CDR3 loop: CASSDDSLGGYTF. CDR3 coding DNA: TGCGCCAGCAGCGACGACAGTCTCGGAGGCTACACCTTC.

The gene calls are TRBV4-1 and TRBJ2-1, with 7 positions matching TRBD1. J gave up 7 bases and V 0 bases, and 12 bases lay outside the gene matches. CDR3 length equals 17 residues. CDR1 MGHRA and CDR2 YSYEKL come from the germline V gene. CDR3 nucleotides: TGCGCCAGCAGCCAAGATCCTCCGCTGACAGGGCAAAATGAGCAGTTCTTC. Its translation: CASSQDPPLTGQNEQFF.

The CDR3 sequence: CASSLPGQGRATGELFF. CDR3 sequence (DNA): TGTGCCAGCAGCTTACCCGGACAGGGGAGGGCCACCGGGGAGCTGTTTTTT. This chain uses TRBV13 with TRBJ2-2, with TRBD1 matching 9 bases. The CDR3 runs 17 residues. V was clipped by 2 bases and J by 4 bases; unmatched bases: 8. Germline V gives CDR1 PRHDT, CDR2 FYEKMQ (reference sequence).

For the CDR3, the DNA is TGTGCCAGCAGCTTGGCCGGGGGGGTCACTGAAGCTTTCTTT. It codes for CASSLAGGVTEAFF. V is TRBV5-4 and J is TRBJ1-1, with a tentative D call TRBD1 (5 bases). Germline lookup yields CDR1 SGHNT and CDR2 YYREEE (reference sequence). V dropped 0 bases and J dropped 4 bases, with 10 bases sitting between them. The CDR3 is 14 residues long. Complete variable domain (other parts from reference TRBV5-4 and TRBJ1-1): ETGVTQSPTHLIKTRGQQVTLRCSSQSGHNTVSWYQQALGQGPQFIFQYYREEENGRGNFPPRFSGLQFPNYSSELNVNALELDDSALYLCASSLAGGVTEAFFGQGTRLTVV.

Written as DNA, the CDR3 is TGCGCCAGCAGCCCGACCGGGACAGGGGTTCCTGAGCAGTTCTTC. Amino acid sequence: CASSPTGTGVPEQFF. The chain links TRBV5-1 to TRBJ2-1, with 10 bases identical to TRBD1. There are 15 residues in the CDR3. V was clipped by 4 bases and J by 9 bases; unmatched bases: 10. Germline V lookup: CDR1 SGHRS, CDR2 YFSETQ.

This sequence joins TRBV5-6 and TRBJ1-1, with D tentatively TRBD1 (6 bases). Trimming removed 4 bases from V and 1 base from J, with 14 bases in between. Germline-derived CDR1 and CDR2 are SGHDT and YYEEEE. CDR3 length equals 15 residues. CDR3 sequence: CASSPPGHSNTEAFF. The CDR3 region has the DNA TGTGCCAGCAGCCCCCCGGGACACTCGAACACTGAAGCTTTCTTT.

The V gene is TRBV27, the J gene TRBJ1-2, with a tentative D call TRBD1 (6 bases). CDR3 size: 19 residues. Trimming removed 4 bases at V and 7 bases at J, with 31 bases between. Germline CDR1 is MNHEY and CDR2 is SMNVEV (reference sequence). The CDR3 DNA is TGTGCCAGCAGTTCACACTTCCTCCGGGACATCCCAGGAGAGGGTGGCTACACCTTC. As protein: CASSSHFLRDIPGEGGYTF.

This clone was seen a single time. The chain employs TRBV28 and TRBJ2-7; D might be TRBD1 (5 bases). Germline CDR1 and CDR2: MDHEN and SYDVKM. CDR3 length equals 15 residues. V was shortened by 8 bases and J by 2 bases, with 19 bases between the two germline ends. The CDR3: CASRAQGLGTYEQYF. Here the CDR3 DNA reads TGTGCCAGCCGAGCCCAGGGTTTGGGGACCTACGAGCAGTACTTC.

The genes are TRBV18 and TRBJ1-3, with 7 bases lining up with TRBD1. J lost 3 bases, V lost 2 bases, and 13 bases had no gene match. The V gene's germline CDR1 is KGHSH and CDR2 LQKENI. The CDR3 spans 18 residues. The CDR3 DNA is TGTGCCAGCTCACCAATCCCAGGGGGAGCAGGGTATGGAAACACCATATATTTT. Protein sequence: CASSPIPGGAGYGNTIYF.

V usage is TRBV15 and J usage is TRBJ1-1, with D possibly TRBD1 on 6 matching bases. V was pared by 3 bases and J by 3 bases, with 17 bases between. Germline V gene lookup returns CDR1 LNHNV and CDR2 YYDKDF (reference sequence). The CDR3 has 16 amino acids. Here the CDR3 reads CATSRSRGKTDTEAFF. In DNA form, the CDR3 reads TGTGCCACCAGCAGGAGTAGGGGGAAGACGGACACTGAAGCTTTCTTT.

The chain links TRBV2 to TRBJ1-1, with D unresolved. The CDR3 sequence is 13 residues long. Trimming pared 5 bases from V and 1 base from J, leaving 8 bases between. The V gene's germline CDR1 is SNHLY and CDR2 FYNNEI. The CDR3 region is CASSPGRNTEAFF. The CDR3 DNA sequence: TGTGCCAGCAGTCCTGGCAGGAACACTGAAGCTTTCTTT. Based on the CDR3 plus reference TRBV2 and TRBJ1-1, the full variable domain is EPEVTQTPSHQVTQMGQEVILRCVPISNHLYFYWYRQILGQKVEFLVSFYNNEISEKSEIFDDQFSVERPDGSNFTLKIRSTKLEDSAMYFCASSPGRNTEAFFGQGTRLTVV.

This clone appeared a few times. V usage is TRBV28 and J usage is TRBJ1-2; TRBD1 aligns across 9 bases. Germline V gene lookup returns CDR1 MDHEN and CDR2 SYDVKM. The length of the CDR3 is 12 residues. V lost 8 bases and J lost 5; bases outside the gene matches: 3. The CDR3 loop reads CASSGQGYGYTF. Written as DNA, the CDR3 is TGTGCCAGCTCGGGACAGGGATATGGCTACACCTTC.

The J gene is TRBJ1-5, the V gene TRBV7-2, with D possibly matching TRBD1 (6 bases). There are 15 residues in the CDR3. Germline CDR1 is SGHTA and CDR2 is FQGNSA. V dropped 7 bases and J dropped 1 base, with 14 bases sitting between them. The CDR3 spells CASTLQGGSNQPQHF. Written as DNA, the CDR3 is TGTGCCAGCACCCTACAGGGCGGGAGCAATCAGCCCCAGCATTTT.

Here the CDR3 reads CASSSGQTGVYEQYF. The DNA for the CDR3 is TGTGCCAGCAGCTCCGGACAGACCGGGGTCTACGAGCAGTACTTC. The chain combines TRBV5-4 with TRBJ2-7, with D perhaps matching TRBD1 (6 bases). Germline V CDR1 and CDR2: SGHNT, YYREEE (reference sequence). The CDR3 sequence is 15 residues long. V dropped 3 bases and J dropped 3 bases, with 16 bases sitting between them.